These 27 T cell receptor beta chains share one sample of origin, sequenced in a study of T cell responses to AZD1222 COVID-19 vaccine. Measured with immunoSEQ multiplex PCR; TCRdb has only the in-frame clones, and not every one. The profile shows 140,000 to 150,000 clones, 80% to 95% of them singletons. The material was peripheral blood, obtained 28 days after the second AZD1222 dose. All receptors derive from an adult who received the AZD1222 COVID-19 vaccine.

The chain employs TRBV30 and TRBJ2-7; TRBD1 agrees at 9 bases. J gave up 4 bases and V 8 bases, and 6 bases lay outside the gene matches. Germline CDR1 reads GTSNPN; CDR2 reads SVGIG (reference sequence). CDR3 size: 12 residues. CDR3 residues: CATDRGEYEQYF. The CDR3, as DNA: TGTGCCACGGACAGGGGCGAATACGAGCAGTACTTC.

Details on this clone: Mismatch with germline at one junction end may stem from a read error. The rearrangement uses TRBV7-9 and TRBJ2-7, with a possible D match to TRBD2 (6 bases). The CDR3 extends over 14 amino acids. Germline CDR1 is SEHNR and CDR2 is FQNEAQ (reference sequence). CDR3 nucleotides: TGTGCCGGCAGCAGCGCGGGAAGATCCTACGAGCAGTACTTC. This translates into CAGSSAGRSYEQYF. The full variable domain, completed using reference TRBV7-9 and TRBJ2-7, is DTGVSQNPRHKITKRGQNVTFRCDPISEHNRLYWYRQTLGQGPEFLTYFQNEAQLEKSRLLSDRFSAERPKGSFSTLEIQRTEQGDSAMYLCAGSSAGRSYEQYFGPGTRLTVT.

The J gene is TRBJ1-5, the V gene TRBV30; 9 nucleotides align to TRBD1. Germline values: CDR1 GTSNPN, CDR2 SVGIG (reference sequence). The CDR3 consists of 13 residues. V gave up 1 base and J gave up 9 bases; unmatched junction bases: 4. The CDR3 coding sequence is TGTGCCTGGAGTGCGACAGGGGGTCTGCCCCAGCATTTT. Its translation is CAWSATGGLPQHF.

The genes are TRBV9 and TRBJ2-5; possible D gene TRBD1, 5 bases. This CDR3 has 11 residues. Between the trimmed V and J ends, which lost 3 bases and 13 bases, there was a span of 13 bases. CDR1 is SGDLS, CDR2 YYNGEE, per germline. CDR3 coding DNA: TGTGCCAGCAGCGGGGGCCCTCGGGTGTACTTC. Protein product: CASSGGPRVYF.

CDR3 bases: TGTGCCAGCTCACCAGGTACTAGCGGGAGGGAGTACGAGCAGTACTTC. This sequence encodes CASSPGTSGREYEQYF. V is TRBV18 and J is TRBJ2-7; TRBD2 aligns across 13 bases. In germline, CDR1 is KGHSH, CDR2 LQKENI. Losses at the gene ends were 2 bases for V and 4 bases for J; bases not matched to a gene: 5. The CDR3 consists of 16 residues.

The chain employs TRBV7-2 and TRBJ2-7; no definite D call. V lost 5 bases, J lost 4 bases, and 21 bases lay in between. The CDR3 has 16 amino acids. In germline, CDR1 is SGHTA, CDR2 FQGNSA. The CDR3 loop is CASSPSVSWMGYEQYF. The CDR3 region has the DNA TGTGCCAGCAGCCCCTCCGTGAGTTGGATGGGTTACGAGCAGTACTTC.

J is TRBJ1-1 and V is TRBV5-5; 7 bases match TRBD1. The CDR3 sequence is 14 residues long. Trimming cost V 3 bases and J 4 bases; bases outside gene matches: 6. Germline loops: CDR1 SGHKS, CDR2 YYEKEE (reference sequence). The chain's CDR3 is CASSWGQRGTEAFF. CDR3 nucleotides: TGTGCCAGCAGCTGGGGACAGCGGGGCACTGAAGCTTTCTTT.

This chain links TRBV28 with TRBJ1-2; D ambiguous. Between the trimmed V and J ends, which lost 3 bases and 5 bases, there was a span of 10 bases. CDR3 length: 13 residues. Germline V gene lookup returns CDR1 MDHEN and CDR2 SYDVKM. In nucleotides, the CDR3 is TGTGCCAGCAGTTTTCAGGTTTTTTATGGCTACACCTTC. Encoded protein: CASSFQVFYGYTF.

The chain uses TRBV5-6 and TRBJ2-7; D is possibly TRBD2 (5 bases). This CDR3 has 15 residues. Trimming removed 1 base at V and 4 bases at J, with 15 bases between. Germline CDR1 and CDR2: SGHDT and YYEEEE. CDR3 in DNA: TGTGCCAGCAGCTTGCTGGGAGAAGGGAATTACGAGCAGTACTTC. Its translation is CASSLLGEGNYEQYF.

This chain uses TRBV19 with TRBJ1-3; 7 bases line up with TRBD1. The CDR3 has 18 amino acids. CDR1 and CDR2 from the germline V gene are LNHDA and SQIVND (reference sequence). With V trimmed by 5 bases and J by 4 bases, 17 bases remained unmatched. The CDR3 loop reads CASSPSGTATAGGNTIYF. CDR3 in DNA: TGTGCCAGTAGTCCCTCCGGGACAGCCACGGCGGGGGGAAACACCATATATTTT. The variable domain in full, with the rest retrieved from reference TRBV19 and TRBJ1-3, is DGGITQSPKYLFRKEGQNVTLSCEQNLNHDAMYWYRQDPGQGLRLIYYSQIVNDFQKGDIAEGYSVSREKKESFPLTVTSAQKNPTAFYLCASSPSGTATAGGNTIYFGEGSWLTVV.

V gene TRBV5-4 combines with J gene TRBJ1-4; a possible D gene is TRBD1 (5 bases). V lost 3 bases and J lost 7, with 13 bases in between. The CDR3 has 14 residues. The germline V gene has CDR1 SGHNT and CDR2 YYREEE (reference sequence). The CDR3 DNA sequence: TGTGCCAGCAGCTCTGACGTGAGGGGTGAAAAACTGTTTTTT. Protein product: CASSSDVRGEKLFF.

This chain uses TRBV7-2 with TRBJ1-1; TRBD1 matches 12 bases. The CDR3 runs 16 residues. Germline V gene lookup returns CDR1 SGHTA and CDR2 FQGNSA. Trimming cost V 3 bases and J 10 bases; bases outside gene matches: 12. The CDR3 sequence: CASSLNPGQGARRAFF. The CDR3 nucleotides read TGTGCCAGCAGCTTGAACCCGGGACAGGGGGCGCGGAGAGCTTTCTTT.

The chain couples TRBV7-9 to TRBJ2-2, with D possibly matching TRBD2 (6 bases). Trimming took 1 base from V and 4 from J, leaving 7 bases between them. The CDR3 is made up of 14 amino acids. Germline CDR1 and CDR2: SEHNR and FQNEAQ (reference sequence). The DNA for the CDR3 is TGTGCCAGCAGCTTAGAGACTAGCACCGGGGAGCTGTTTTTT. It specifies CASSLETSTGELFF.

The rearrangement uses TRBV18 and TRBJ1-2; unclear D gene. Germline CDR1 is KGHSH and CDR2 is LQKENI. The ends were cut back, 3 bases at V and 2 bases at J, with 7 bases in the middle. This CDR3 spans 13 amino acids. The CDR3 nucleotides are TGTGCCAGCTCACCCCCCGGGAACTATGGCTACACCTTC. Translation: CASSPPGNYGYTF.

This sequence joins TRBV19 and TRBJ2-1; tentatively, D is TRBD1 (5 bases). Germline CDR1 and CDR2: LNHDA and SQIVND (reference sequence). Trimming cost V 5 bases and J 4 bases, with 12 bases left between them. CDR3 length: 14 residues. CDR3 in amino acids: CASSLGLTYNEQFF. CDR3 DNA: TGTGCCAGTAGTCTGGGGCTTACTTACAATGAGCAGTTCTTC. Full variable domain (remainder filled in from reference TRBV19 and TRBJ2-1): DGGITQSPKYLFRKEGQNVTLSCEQNLNHDAMYWYRQDPGQGLRLIYYSQIVNDFQKGDIAEGYSVSREKKESFPLTVTSAQKNPTAFYLCASSLGLTYNEQFFGPGTRLTVL.

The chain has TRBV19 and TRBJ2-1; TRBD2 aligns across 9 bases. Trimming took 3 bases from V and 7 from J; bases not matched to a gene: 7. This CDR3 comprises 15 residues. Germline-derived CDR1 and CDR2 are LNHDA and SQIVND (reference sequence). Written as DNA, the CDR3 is TGTGCCAGTAGTATCCCCTTAGCGGGAGTAAATGAGCAGTTCTTC. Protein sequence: CASSIPLAGVNEQFF.

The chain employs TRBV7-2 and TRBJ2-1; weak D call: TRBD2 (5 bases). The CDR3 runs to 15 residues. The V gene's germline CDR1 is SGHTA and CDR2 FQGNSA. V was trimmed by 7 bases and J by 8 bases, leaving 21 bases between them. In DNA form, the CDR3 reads TGTGCCAGCAACCCGGAGGACCGCCTGGAAGATGAGCAGTTCTTC. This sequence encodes CASNPEDRLEDEQFF. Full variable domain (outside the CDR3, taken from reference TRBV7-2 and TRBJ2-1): GAGVSQSPSNKVTEKGKDVELRCDPISGHTALYWYRQSLGQGLEFLIYFQGNSAPDKSGLPSDRFSAERTGGSVSTLTIQRTQQEDSAVYLCASNPEDRLEDEQFFGPGTRLTVL.

The CDR3 spells CASSPPPRQGRSYEQYF. The CDR3 DNA reads TGTGCCAGCAGCCCCCCCCCTAGACAGGGTCGGTCCTACGAGCAGTACTTC. The V call is TRBV3-1 (or the pseudogene TRBV3-2), the J call TRBJ2-7; 7 positions agree with TRBD1. CDR3 length: 17 residues. With 4 bases clipped from V and 1 base from J, the junction kept 13 bases outside the gene matches. CDR1 is LGHDT and CDR2 is YNNKEL in the germline V gene (reference sequence).

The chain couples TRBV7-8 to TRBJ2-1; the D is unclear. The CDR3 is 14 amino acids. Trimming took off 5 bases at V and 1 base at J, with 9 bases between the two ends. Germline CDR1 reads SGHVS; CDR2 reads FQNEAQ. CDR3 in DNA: TGTGCCAGCAGCCTAGTCGCTTCCTACAATGAGCAGTTCTTC. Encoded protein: CASSLVASYNEQFF.

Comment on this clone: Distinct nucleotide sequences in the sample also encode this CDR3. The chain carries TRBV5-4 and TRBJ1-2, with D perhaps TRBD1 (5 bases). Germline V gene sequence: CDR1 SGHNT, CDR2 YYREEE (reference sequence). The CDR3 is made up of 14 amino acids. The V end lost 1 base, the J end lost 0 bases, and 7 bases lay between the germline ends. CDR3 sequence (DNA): TGTGCCAGCAGCTTGACAGGCACTAACTATGGCTACACCTTC. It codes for CASSLTGTNYGYTF.

CDR3 loop: CASSLPSGSYEQFF. In nucleotides, the CDR3 is TGTGCCAGCAGTCTCCCGAGCGGGAGCTATGAGCAGTTCTTC. This sequence joins TRBV28 and TRBJ2-1, with TRBD2 identical over 8 bases. CDR1 MDHEN and CDR2 SYDVKM come from the germline V gene. The CDR3 runs to 14 residues. With 5 bases clipped from V and 8 bases from J, the junction kept 8 bases outside the gene matches.

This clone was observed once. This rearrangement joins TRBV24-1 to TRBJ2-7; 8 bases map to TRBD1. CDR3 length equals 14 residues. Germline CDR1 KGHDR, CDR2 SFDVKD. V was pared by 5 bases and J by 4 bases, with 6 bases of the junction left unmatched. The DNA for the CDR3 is TGTGCCACCAGTGGAGGACAGGGAACGTACGAGCAGTACTTC. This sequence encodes CATSGGQGTYEQYF.

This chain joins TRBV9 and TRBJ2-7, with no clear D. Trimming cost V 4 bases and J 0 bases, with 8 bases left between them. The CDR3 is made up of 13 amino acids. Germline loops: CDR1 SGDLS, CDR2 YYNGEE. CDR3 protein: CASSPGPSYEQYF. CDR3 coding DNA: TGTGCCAGCAGCCCCGGACCCTCCTACGAGCAGTACTTC.

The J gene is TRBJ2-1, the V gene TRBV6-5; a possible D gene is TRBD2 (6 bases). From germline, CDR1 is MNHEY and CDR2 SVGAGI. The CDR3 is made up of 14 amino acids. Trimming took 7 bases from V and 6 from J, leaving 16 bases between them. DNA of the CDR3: TGTGCCAGCATTAGCGGCCCGCCGGCCAATGAGCAGTTCTTC. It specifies CASISGPPANEQFF.

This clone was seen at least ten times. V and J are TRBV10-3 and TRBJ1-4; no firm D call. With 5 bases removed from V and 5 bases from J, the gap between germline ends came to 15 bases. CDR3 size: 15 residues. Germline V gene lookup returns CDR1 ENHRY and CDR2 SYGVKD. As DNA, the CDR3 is TGTGCCATCAGTCCCCGGCCGGATGCCAATGAAAAACTGTTTTTT. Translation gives CAISPRPDANEKLFF.

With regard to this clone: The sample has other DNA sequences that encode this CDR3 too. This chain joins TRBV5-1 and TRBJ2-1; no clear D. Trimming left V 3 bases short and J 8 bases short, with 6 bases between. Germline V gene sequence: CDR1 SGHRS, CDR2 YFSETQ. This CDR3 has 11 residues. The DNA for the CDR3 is TGCGCCAGCAGCTCTTTCGATGAGCAGTTCTTC. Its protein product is CASSSFDEQFF.

CDR3 residues: CASSLQGPMNTEAFF. The CDR3 DNA follows: TGTGCCAGCAGCTTACAGGGCCCCATGAACACTGAAGCTTTCTTT. This sequence joins TRBV5-4 and TRBJ1-1; possibly TRBD1 for D (6 bases). There are 15 residues in the CDR3. Between the trimmed V and J ends, which lost 2 bases and 0 bases, there was a span of 11 bases. From germline, CDR1 is SGHNT and CDR2 YYREEE (reference sequence).